This is a list of T cell receptor beta chains from one sample in a study of T cell repertoires in cytomegalovirus infection. TCRdb redid the calling of the reads with MiXCR, one entry per CDR3 protein. This sample carries about 890,000 distinct CDR3 sequences, roughly 31% of them seen once, and the ten largest clones take over 12%. These receptors have no identified antigens. The sample here was cultured CD8+ T cells from PBMCs, taken from culture after CMV antigen stimulation. Receptors were obtained from a human donor in good health (CMV status not recorded). Some clones in this sample may be carry-over from other donors' samples. Both conserved end residues are part of each CDR3. Some rows have no size entry. The others give once, few or many, or a class for an expanded clone.

V	size	J	CDR3
TRBV4-3	.	TRBJ1-5	CASSQDPSGPQEDQPQHF
TRBV6-1	.	TRBJ1-5	CASSDTSLGQPQHF
TRBV23-1	once	TRBJ2-7	CASSPRNEQYF
TRBV6-2/TRBV6-3	many	TRBJ2-1	CASSYMSQWSSYNEQFF
TRBV4-1	.	TRBJ1-3	CASSQGGTDGNTIYF
TRBV7-9	few	TRBJ2-3	CASSPPQGGADTQYF
TRBV6-2/TRBV6-3	.	TRBJ2-4	CASSYGVENIQYF
TRBV20-1	.	TRBJ2-7	CSARVGREAYEQYF
TRBV5-5	.	TRBJ2-1	CASSTGTEVLNEQFF
TRBV27	.	TRBJ2-1	CVSSQRGVPFNEQFF
TRBV6-4	.	TRBJ2-1	CASQAGGQSSYNEQFF
TRBV24-1	.	TRBJ2-3	CATSDETPSTDTQYF
TRBV5-6	few	TRBJ1-2	CASSLASPGYGYTF
TRBV7-3	few	TRBJ1-1	CASSLWDRVTEAFF
TRBV6-5	few	TRBJ2-3	CASSSSRGYTDTQYF
TRBV12-5	.	TRBJ1-1	CASGLFPEAFF
TRBV12-3/TRBV12-4	many	TRBJ1-1	CASSLVGVQNTEAFF
TRBV27	.	TRBJ1-5	CTSSLYSNQPQHF
TRBV7-9	few	TRBJ1-1	CASILGVTGGTEAFF
TRBV10-3	.	TRBJ2-2	CVISEGNKNTGELFF
TRBV6-5	few	TRBJ1-1	CASSYSGTLNTEAFF
TRBV28	.	TRBJ2-3	CASSLAGGISDTQYF
TRBV7-8	few	TRBJ2-7	CASSFRPGTGDEQYF
TRBV7-1	.	TRBJ1-3	CASSAGFGNTIYF
TRBV7-6	.	TRBJ2-2	CASLGAMNTGELFF
TRBV12-5	.	TRBJ2-2	CASGLAGVFGELFF
TRBV6-6	.	TRBJ2-6	CASSFLQTSGDPGANVLTF
TRBV7-8	many	TRBJ2-1	CASSLGGGASHEQFF
TRBV6-5	few	TRBJ2-1	CASSYRSGGNEQFF
TRBV7-6	.	TRBJ2-3	CASSVGQVHPDTQYF
TRBV6-5	few	TRBJ2-1	CASSYFKDISSYNEQFF
TRBV4-1	few	TRBJ1-1	CASSQDGPDTEAFF
TRBV27	few	TRBJ1-1	CASTERGTAEAFF
TRBV3-1	.	TRBJ1-1	CASSHRIGGEGAFF
TRBV5-1	.	TRBJ2-1	CASATPGESEQFF
TRBV5-1	.	TRBJ1-2	CASSAGTVKIAGYTF
TRBV7-2	few	TRBJ1-1	CASSLVGQGSTEAFF
TRBV5-8	.	TRBJ2-3	CASSLVAVMADTQYF
TRBV5-1	.	TRBJ2-1	CASTRTRVGGPYNEQFF
TRBV25-1	.	TRBJ2-3	CASSEWTDATVTQYF
TRBV6-1	.	TRBJ1-5	CASSELMATGSNQPQHF
TRBV13	few	TRBJ2-3	CASSLLTVSTDTQYF
TRBV6-5	few	TRBJ1-2	CASSYSAQGVGYTF